This T cell receptor (beta chain) was found in a study of preoperative IRX-2 immunotherapy in early breast cancer. Stated treatment: preoperative locoregional IRX-2 cytokine immunotherapy. Samples came from a phase Ib trial of preoperative locoregional IRX-2 cytokine immunotherapy. Trimming cost V 0 bases and J 7 bases, with 4 bases left between them. Per the germline V gene, CDR1 is KGHSY and CDR2 is FQNENV. This CDR3 is 12 amino acids long. TCRdb's table, derived via immunoSEQ multiplex PCR, lists solely in-frame clones and lacks some. The sample holds roughly 34,000 clones; just under 90% are singletons and the top ten take 1.6%.

The TCR sequence derives from a human donor with breast cancer. Specimen: tumor tissue, collected after IRX-2 immunotherapy. The rearrangement joins TRBV16 to TRBJ1-5; no clear D gene. The DNA of the CDR3 is TGTGCCAGCAGCCAATCCCGACAGCCCCAGCATTTT. The encoded protein is CASSQSRQPQHF. Looking up the rest from reference TRBV16 and TRBJ1-5 gives the full variable domain: GEEVAQTPKHLVRGEGQKAKLYCAPIKGHSYVFWYQQVLKNEFKFLISFQNENVFDETGMPKERFSAKCLPNSPCSLEIQATKLEDSAVYFCASSQSRQPQHFGDGTRLSIL.